These 18 T cell receptor beta chains were all obtained from the same sample, sequenced in a study of cytomegalovirus exposure and HLA in healthy donors. Use of 60 Vbeta and 13 Jbeta primers characterized the PCR. The protocol was immunoSEQ multiplex PCR, while the TCRdb copy is restricted to in-frame clones and leaves out a portion. Here the sample spans about 190,000 clones, roughly 84% being singletons. Specimen: PBMCs. Receptor source: a boy between 10 and 17 years old in good health and CMV-seronegative.

V usage is TRBV29-1 and J usage is TRBJ2-3; weak D call: TRBD2 (5 bases). The CDR3 totals 11 residues. Per the germline V gene, CDR1 is SQVTM and CDR2 is ANQGSEA. V was cut by 3 bases and J by 4 bases, with 5 bases left in between. The CDR3, as DNA: TGCAGCGTTGAGCGGGCAGATACGCAGTATTTT. Its protein product is CSVERADTQYF.

The rearrangement joins TRBV27 to TRBJ2-7; 10 bases fit TRBD1. Germline assignment: CDR1 MNHEY and CDR2 SMNVEV (reference sequence). CDR3 length: 16 amino acids. Trimming took 0 bases from V and 3 from J; bases not matched to a gene: 5. In nucleotides, the CDR3 is TGTGCCAGCAGTTTATCATCCTGGGACAGGGGCTACGAGCAGTACTTC. It codes for CASSLSSWDRGYEQYF.

This chain joins TRBV30 and TRBJ1-2, with a weak D call TRBD1 (5 bases). Germline lookup yields CDR1 GTSNPN and CDR2 SVGIG (reference sequence). The CDR3 loop spans 14 amino acids. The germline V and J ends were trimmed by 2 bases and 4 bases, with 14 bases remaining between them. The CDR3: CAWSPDNTIYGYTF. CDR3 nucleotides: TGTGCCTGGAGTCCGGACAATACCATCTATGGCTACACCTTC.

This chain uses TRBV7-9 with TRBJ2-7, with D perhaps TRBD2 (5 bases). Germline V gene sequence: CDR1 SEHNR, CDR2 FQNEAQ (reference sequence). Trimming took off 0 bases at V and 4 bases at J, with 7 bases between the two ends. The CDR3 totals 13 residues. The CDR3 DNA reads TGTGCCAGCAGCTTAGCCCGGGATTACGAGCAGTACTTC. Protein: CASSLARDYEQYF.

The V gene is TRBV5-4, the J gene TRBJ2-7; 8 nucleotides match TRBD1. Germline values: CDR1 SGHNT, CDR2 YYREEE (reference sequence). The ends lost 4 bases at V and 6 bases at J; junction bases unmatched: 9. The CDR3 covers 14 residues. The CDR3 loop is CASSRGQGAPEQYF. The CDR3 nucleotides are TGTGCCAGCAGCCGCGGGCAGGGGGCTCCCGAGCAGTACTTC.

The V and J genes are TRBV30 and TRBJ2-6; a weak D match, TRBD2 (5 bases). The V and J ends lost 4 bases and 0 bases respectively, with 13 bases between them. The CDR3 sequence is 16 residues long. Germline V gene lookup returns CDR1 GTSNPN and CDR2 SVGIG (reference sequence). As DNA, the CDR3 is TGTGCCTGGACCAACAACGGACTCTCTGGGGCCAACGTCCTGACTTTC. Amino acids: CAWTNNGLSGANVLTF.

This rearrangement joins TRBV6-6 to TRBJ2-7; 9 nucleotides align to TRBD1. The trim removed 5 bases at V and 4 bases at J, leaving 9 bases unmatched. There are 15 residues in the CDR3. Germline assignment: CDR1 MNHNY and CDR2 SVGAGI (reference sequence). The CDR3 loop is CASSGTGFPVYEQYF. CDR3 in DNA: TGTGCCAGCAGTGGGACAGGGTTTCCCGTGTACGAGCAGTACTTC.

V usage is TRBV6-1 and J usage is TRBJ2-3, with D possibly matching TRBD2 (6 bases). V shed 4 bases and J shed 1 base, with 12 bases lying between them. The CDR3 has 15 amino acids. The V gene's germline CDR1 is MNHNS and CDR2 SASEGT. In DNA form, the CDR3 reads TGTGCCAGCAGTGGATTAGTAGCGGGCACAGATACGCAGTATTTT. Translated, it gives CASSGLVAGTDTQYF.

This clone was picked up a small number of times. The V call is TRBV5-1, the J call TRBJ2-3, with D possibly being TRBD2 (6 bases). The CDR3 is 16 residues long. Germline CDR1 SGHRS, CDR2 YFSETQ. V gave up 3 bases and J gave up 6 bases, with 20 bases separating them. CDR3 residues: CASSSRRVTRDDTQYF. The CDR3, as DNA: TGCGCCAGCAGCTCGAGGAGGGTGACTAGGGACGATACGCAGTATTTT.

CDR3 sequence: CATSLTGGGHNQPQHF. The CDR3, as DNA: TGTGCCACCAGCCTTACGGGTGGGGGCCACAATCAGCCCCAGCATTTT. This chain connects TRBV28 to TRBJ1-5, with D possibly TRBD1 on 6 matching bases. Germline CDR1 reads MDHEN; CDR2 reads SYDVKM. The V gene lost 10 bases and the J gene lost 3 bases, with 22 bases spanning the gap. This CDR3 spans 16 amino acids.

The V and J genes are TRBV28 and TRBJ1-1, with a weak D call TRBD1 (5 bases). Germline values: CDR1 MDHEN, CDR2 SYDVKM. Trimming removed 6 bases from V and 4 bases from J, with 15 bases in between. The CDR3 spans 14 residues. The CDR3 DNA sequence: TGTGCCAGCAGGTACGGGAGGGGTGGCACTGAAGCTTTCTTT. This sequence encodes CASRYGRGGTEAFF.

The CDR3 loop is CSVGTGGDQPQHF. In DNA form, the CDR3 reads TGCAGCGTGGGGACAGGGGGCGATCAGCCCCAGCATTTT. The chain couples TRBV29-1 to TRBJ1-5; 12 nucleotides match TRBD1. Germline V gene sequence: CDR1 SQVTM, CDR2 ANQGSEA. This CDR3 has 13 residues. V lost 6 bases to trimming and J lost 5 bases; unmatched junction nucleotides: 2.

J is TRBJ2-2 and V is TRBV5-1; 7 bases line up with TRBD1. This CDR3 comprises 15 residues. Germline values: CDR1 SGHRS, CDR2 YFSETQ. V shed 4 bases, J shed 1 base, and the junction held 4 bases outside the gene matches. The CDR3 nucleotides are TGCGCCAGCAGCCTAAGACAGGGGAACACCGGGGAGCTGTTTTTT. Amino acid sequence: CASSLRQGNTGELFF. Variable domain in full (rest from reference TRBV5-1 and TRBJ2-2): KAGVTQTPRYLIKTRGQQVTLSCSPISGHRSVSWYQQTPGQGLQFLFEYFSETQRNKGNFPGRFSGRQFSNSRSEMNVSTLELGDSALYLCASSLRQGNTGELFFGEGSRLTVL.

This clone was seen a few times. The chain uses TRBV9 and TRBJ2-2; tentatively, D is TRBD2 (6 bases). This CDR3 spans 14 amino acids. Trimming left V 1 base short and J 6 bases short, with 10 bases between. Germline loops: CDR1 SGDLS, CDR2 YYNGEE. Here the CDR3 DNA reads TGTGCCAGCAGCGTACGGGGGACCGCCGGGGAGCTGTTTTTT. It is translated as CASSVRGTAGELFF.

The chain recombines TRBV7-3 with TRBJ2-5; D perhaps matches TRBD2 (6 bases). V was shortened by 3 bases and J by 5 bases, with 13 bases between the two germline ends. The CDR3 length is 14 residues. Per germline, CDR1 SGHTA and CDR2 FQGTGA. CDR3 amino acids: CASSLMGGWETQYF. In nucleotides, the CDR3 is TGTGCCAGCAGCTTGATGGGGGGTTGGGAGACCCAGTACTTC.

The rearrangement uses TRBV14 and TRBJ2-5, with 7 nucleotides matching TRBD2. Germline V gives CDR1 SGHDN, CDR2 FVKESK. The length of the CDR3 is 16 residues. The ends lost 6 bases at V and 5 bases at J; junction bases unmatched: 15. The CDR3 DNA follows: TGTGCCAGCAGTATAATTTGGCGGGGGAATCGGGAGACCCAGTACTTC. This translates into CASSIIWRGNRETQYF. Using reference TRBV14 and TRBJ2-5 for the parts outside the CDR3, the full variable domain is EAGVTQFPSHSVIEKGQTVTLRCDPISGHDNLYWYRRVMGKEIKFLLHFVKESKQDESGMPNNRFLAERTGGTYSTLKVQPAELEDSGVYFCASSIIWRGNRETQYFGPGTRLLVL.

The chain is built from TRBV5-4 and TRBJ2-5; tentatively, D is TRBD1 (5 bases). The germline V gene has CDR1 SGHNT and CDR2 YYREEE (reference sequence). V lost 0 bases and J lost 5, with 8 bases in between. The CDR3 loop spans 13 amino acids. The CDR3, as DNA: TGTGCCAGCAGCTTGGTTGGGGCCGAGACCCAGTACTTC. Residues: CASSLVGAETQYF.

The J gene is TRBJ1-2, the V gene TRBV5-1, with TRBD1 identical over 12 bases. V was pared by 0 bases and J by 6 bases, with 3 bases of the junction left unmatched. This CDR3 spans 15 amino acids. Germline CDR1 reads SGHRS; CDR2 reads YFSETQ. The CDR3 nucleotides are TGCGCCAGCAGCTTGGAGGGACAGGGGGCGAATGGCTACACCTTC. Protein sequence: CASSLEGQGANGYTF. The whole variable domain, remainder taken from reference TRBV5-1 and TRBJ1-2, is KAGVTQTPRYLIKTRGQQVTLSCSPISGHRSVSWYQQTPGQGLQFLFEYFSETQRNKGNFPGRFSGRQFSNSRSEMNVSTLELGDSALYLCASSLEGQGANGYTFGSGTRLTVV.